This TCR beta chain comes out of a study of CXCR3-negative and CXCR3-positive naive CD8 T cells. Study results and caveats: Naive cells with CXCR3 showed TRB CDR3s that were more hydrophobic than those in CXCR3-negative naive cells.

The CDR3 has 12 amino acids. Germline V gene lookup returns CDR1 LGHDT and CDR2 YNNKEL (reference sequence). Details on this clonotype: Its target is unknown.

The authors prepared UMI-labeled TRB cDNA libraries by 5' RACE. Reprocessing the 5' RACE reads, TCRdb reports a single entry for every CDR3 protein and omits DNA. This sample contains about 94,000 distinct CDR3 sequences. The TCR sequence derives from a human donor in good health. Some clones in this sample may be carry-over from other donors' samples. Source material: naive CXCR3+ CD8+ T cells from blood. Subset given: CD45RO-CCR7+CD27+CD95- naive CD8+ T cells expressing CXCR3 (TNR3+). The chain is built from TRBV3-1 and TRBJ2-3. CDR3 protein: CASSQDVDTQYF.